This T cell receptor (beta chain) was sequenced for a study of cytomegalovirus exposure and HLA in healthy donors. Findings and limits, study-wide: Productive status was seen about 87% or about 30% of the time for most TCR beta V segments in an earlier analysis. HLA restriction was apparent for most CMV-associated TCR beta chains in a later analysis. Immune exposure was documented only through CMV serostatus.

In the case of this clone: Antigen specificity is unknown.

PCR involved 60 Vbeta and 13 Jbeta primers. Assay used: immunoSEQ multiplex PCR; TCRdb lists only in-frame clones, some missing. The repertoire holds some 100,000 clones, around four fifths seen once, with roughly 4% in the top ten. This CDR3 is 13 amino acids long. The germline CDR1 and CDR2 sequences are GTSNPN and SVGIG (reference sequence). V shed 1 base, J shed 7 bases, and the junction held 0 bases outside the gene matches. Sequencing input: PBMCs. The clonotype originates from a man in his forties or fifties in good health and CMV-seronegative. The chain recombines TRBV30 with TRBJ1-6; 8 nucleotides line up with TRBD1. The CDR3 region is CAWSGTGNSPLHF. The DNA for the CDR3 is TGTGCCTGGAGTGGGACAGGGAATTCACCCCTCCACTTT.